This T cell receptor beta chain is drawn from a study of long-term antiretroviral therapy in people with HIV. Trimming shortened V by 4 bases and J by 0 bases, and 10 bases separated the two germline ends. The germline V gene has CDR1 SNHLY and CDR2 FYNNEI. This CDR3 comprises 15 residues. Study-level findings and limits: Older ART regimens may have been in use when blood was drawn between the mid-2000s and the late 2010s. Clones with expansion before ART led the repertoire at all time points.

Samples were assayed with immunoSEQ v3.0 at survey level. Sequencing aimed at about 40,000-55,000 T-cell genomes per sample. Sequenced by immunoSEQ multiplex PCR; TCRdb stores in-frame clones only, minus some. The sample has fewer than 40,000 clones, 94% seen once. Notes on this clone: Its target is unknown.

This TCR came from a woman between 45 and 65 years old with HIV. The input for sequencing was unsorted PBMCs, taken around 5.4 years after starting antiretroviral therapy. The chain combines TRBV2 with TRBJ1-3; tentative D call: TRBD1 (6 bases). CDR3 nucleotide sequence: TGTGCCAGCAGTGCGGACAGTTACTCTGGAAACACCATATATTTT. Amino acids: CASSADSYSGNTIYF.